A single sample is the source of the 22 T cell receptor beta chains below, sequenced in a study of high-grade serous ovarian cancer treatment subgroups. Tumor samples were taken before definitive surgery or chemotherapy. Here immunoSEQ multiplex PCR was the method, and the copy in TCRdb shows in-frame clones only, minus some. The sample lists roughly 840 clones, roughly 70% occurring once. Specimen: tumor tissue. These receptors all stem from a human donor with high-grade serous ovarian cancer.

CDR3 nucleotides: TGCAGCGTCTCGAGGGGAGGGGACTACGAGCAGTACTTC. Protein: CSVSRGGDYEQYF. This chain joins TRBV29-1 and TRBJ2-7, with 7 bases lining up with TRBD2. Trimming cost V 6 bases and J 3 bases; bases outside gene matches: 8. This CDR3 region has 13 residues. Germline CDR1 SQVTM, CDR2 ANQGSEA.

A few counts support this clone. The gene calls are TRBV29-1 and TRBJ1-1; D is unresolved. Trimming cost V 7 bases and J 0 bases, with 9 bases left between them. Looked up from germline, CDR1 is SQVTM and CDR2 is ANQGSEA. The CDR3 has 12 amino acids. The CDR3 loop is CSAFLVNTEAFF. CDR3 nucleotides: TGCAGCGCCTTCCTCGTGAACACTGAAGCTTTCTTT.

V is TRBV2 and J is TRBJ2-1; D unclear. The V end lost 5 bases, the J end lost 8 bases, and 13 bases lay between the germline ends. Per germline, CDR1 SNHLY and CDR2 FYNNEI. CDR3 length: 13 residues. The CDR3 DNA reads TGTGCCAGCAGTCGAAATCGCGGTGATGAGCAGTTCTTC. Translated, it gives CASSRNRGDEQFF. Looking up the rest from reference TRBV2 and TRBJ2-1 gives the full variable domain: EPEVTQTPSHQVTQMGQEVILRCVPISNHLYFYWYRQILGQKVEFLVSFYNNEISEKSEIFDDQFSVERPDGSNFTLKIRSTKLEDSAMYFCASSRNRGDEQFFGPGTRLTVL.

The V gene is TRBV5-1, the J gene TRBJ1-1; 9 bases line up with TRBD1. The germline V gene encodes CDR1 SGHRS and CDR2 YFSETQ. The CDR3 is 16 amino acids. The J segment lost 4 bases and the V segment lost 0 bases, leaving 7 bases of the junction unmatched. Here the CDR3 reads CASSLAPLQGATEAFF. The CDR3 region has the DNA TGCGCCAGCAGCTTGGCCCCATTACAGGGGGCCACTGAAGCTTTCTTT. The variable domain in full, completed from reference TRBV5-1 and TRBJ1-1, reads KAGVTQTPRYLIKTRGQQVTLSCSPISGHRSVSWYQQTPGQGLQFLFEYFSETQRNKGNFPGRFSGRQFSNSRSEMNVSTLELGDSALYLCASSLAPLQGATEAFFGQGTRLTVV.

This chain links TRBV6-1 with TRBJ1-1; D is unresolved. Deletions cut 4 bases from V and 4 bases from J, with 7 bases between. The V gene's germline CDR1 is MNHNS and CDR2 SASEGT. The CDR3 spans 12 residues. In nucleotides, the CDR3 is TGTGCCAGCAGTGGGTGGGGCACTGAAGCTTTCTTT. Encoded protein: CASSGWGTEAFF.

This clone is large by share. The rearrangement uses TRBV30 and TRBJ1-1, with D perhaps matching TRBD1 (5 bases). The CDR3 spans 12 residues. V lost 2 bases to trimming and J lost 7 bases, with 11 bases between them. The germline V gene encodes CDR1 GTSNPN and CDR2 SVGIG (reference sequence). In nucleotides, the CDR3 is TGTGCCTGGAGTTACAGGACCTATGAAGCTTTCTTT. It is translated as CAWSYRTYEAFF.

The V and J genes are TRBV5-4 and TRBJ1-4; D is unresolved. Germline CDR1 is SGHNT and CDR2 is YYREEE (reference sequence). V lost 0 bases and J lost 3, with 3 bases in between. The CDR3 totals 13 residues. CDR3 residues: CASSLESNEKLFF. In DNA form, the CDR3 reads TGTGCCAGCAGCTTGGAGTCTAATGAAAAACTGTTTTTT. Supplemented by reference TRBV5-4 and TRBJ1-4, the full variable domain reads ETGVTQSPTHLIKTRGQQVTLRCSSQSGHNTVSWYQQALGQGPQFIFQYYREEENGRGNFPPRFSGLQFPNYSSELNVNALELDDSALYLCASSLESNEKLFFGSGTQLSVL.

This clone was picked up one time. The chain employs TRBV7-9 and TRBJ2-7, with D uncertain. The V end lost 3 bases, the J end lost 2 bases, and 14 bases lay between the germline ends. CDR1 is SEHNR, CDR2 FQNEAQ, per germline (reference sequence). The CDR3 sequence is 15 residues long. The CDR3 coding sequence is TGTGCCAGCAGCTTGTCCGGATCGGCCGCCTACGAGCAGTACTTC. Its translation is CASSLSGSAAYEQYF.

The chain links TRBV5-1 to TRBJ2-1, with 12 bases matching TRBD2. There are 16 residues in the CDR3. Per the germline V gene, CDR1 is SGHRS and CDR2 is YFSETQ. Trimming took 5 bases from V and 3 from J; bases not matched to a gene: 6. The CDR3 reads CASSFRTSGNYNEQFF. CDR3 DNA sequence: TGCGCCAGCAGTTTTCGGACTAGCGGGAACTACAATGAGCAGTTCTTC.

This chain links TRBV28 with TRBJ1-2, with 7 positions matching TRBD1. Trimming took 10 bases from V and 0 from J; bases not matched to a gene: 20. This CDR3 region has 18 residues. Germline values: CDR1 MDHEN, CDR2 SYDVKM. CDR3 bases: TGTGCCACCATGACCGTTCTGGGACAGCTCAATTCTAACTATGGCTACACCTTC. This encodes CATMTVLGQLNSNYGYTF.

The J gene is TRBJ2-1, the V gene TRBV6-4; 13 bases fit TRBD2. The trim removed 5 bases at V and 6 bases at J, leaving 4 bases unmatched. Germline assignment: CDR1 MRHNA and CDR2 SNTAGT. The CDR3 loop spans 15 amino acids. The CDR3 nucleotides are TGTGCCAGCAGTTTGGGACTAGCGGGACCCAATGAGCAGTTCTTC. It encodes CASSLGLAGPNEQFF.

The chain carries TRBV5-5 and TRBJ1-1; possibly TRBD1 for D (5 bases). This CDR3 has 16 residues. Germline assignment: CDR1 SGHKS and CDR2 YYEKEE (reference sequence). The V gene lost 0 bases and the J gene lost 6 bases, with 18 bases spanning the gap. This chain's CDR3 is CASSLGQGVERAEAFF. The CDR3 region has the DNA TGTGCCAGCAGCTTGGGGCAGGGAGTAGAAAGGGCTGAAGCTTTCTTT.

The rearrangement links TRBV6-6 to TRBJ2-7, with TRBD1 identical over 12 bases. V was clipped by 0 bases and J by 6 bases; unmatched bases: 3. The CDR3 extends over 15 amino acids. Germline V gene lookup returns CDR1 MNHNY and CDR2 SVGAGI (reference sequence). CDR3 sequence (DNA): TGTGCCAGCAGTTACTCGCGGGACAGGGGGCGCGAGCAGTACTTC. Its translation is CASSYSRDRGREQYF.

The chain uses TRBV2 and TRBJ2-5, with D unresolved. Germline V gene sequence: CDR1 SNHLY, CDR2 FYNNEI. Between the trimmed V and J ends, which lost 8 bases and 4 bases, there was a span of 14 bases. The CDR3 has 13 residues. CDR3 coding DNA: TGTGCCAGCGGCGTAGGAGATAGAGAGACCCAGTACTTC. It translates to CASGVGDRETQYF.

This clone was seen a handful of times. The CDR3 DNA is TGTGCCACCAGCAGAGGGACAGGGGACACCGGGGAGCTGTTTTTT. Amino acids: CATSRGTGDTGELFF. The chain carries TRBV15 and TRBJ2-2; 9 bases map to TRBD1. Trimming took 1 base from V and 3 from J; bases not matched to a gene: 0. The CDR3 covers 15 residues. CDR1 and CDR2 (germline): LNHNV, YYDKDF (reference sequence).

This sequence joins TRBV4-2 and TRBJ2-2; no firm D call. CDR3 length: 13 residues. Trimming removed 0 bases from V and 8 bases from J, with 7 bases in between. CDR1 is LGHNA, CDR2 YNFKEQ, per germline. CDR3 amino acids: CASSQDQVGELFF. The CDR3 nucleotides are TGTGCCAGCAGCCAAGATCAGGTGGGGGAGCTGTTTTTT.

In DNA, the CDR3 is TGCGCCAGCAGCCAAGGGGGAGGTGAGACCCAGTACTTC. Translation: CASSQGGGETQYF. The chain joins TRBV4-1 to TRBJ2-5; D possibly corresponds to TRBD2 (6 bases). Germline-derived CDR1 and CDR2 are MGHRA and YSYEKL. V was pared by 1 base and J by 5 bases, with 8 bases between. This CDR3 has 13 residues.

V usage is TRBV30 and J usage is TRBJ2-6; the D gene is possibly TRBD2 (5 bases). This CDR3 has 15 residues. Trimming pared 4 bases from V and 2 bases from J, leaving 12 bases between. CDR1 is GTSNPN and CDR2 is SVGIG in the germline V gene (reference sequence). The chain's CDR3 is CAWTGSGAGANVLTF. As DNA, the CDR3 is TGTGCCTGGACGGGGTCTGGGGCTGGGGCCAACGTCCTGACTTTC.

J is TRBJ2-7 and V is TRBV19, with 10 bases that match TRBD2. V dropped 5 bases and J dropped 1; count of bases not matched to a gene: 11. The CDR3 sequence is 17 residues long. Looked up from germline, CDR1 is LNHDA and CDR2 is SQIVND (reference sequence). The CDR3 loop is CASSPINSGRPSYEQYF. CDR3 bases: TGTGCCAGTAGTCCCATTAATAGCGGGAGGCCATCCTACGAGCAGTACTTC. Drawing the rest from reference TRBV19 and TRBJ2-7, the complete variable domain is DGGITQSPKYLFRKEGQNVTLSCEQNLNHDAMYWYRQDPGQGLRLIYYSQIVNDFQKGDIAEGYSVSREKKESFPLTVTSAQKNPTAFYLCASSPINSGRPSYEQYFGPGTRLTVT.

The rearrangement uses TRBV21-1 and TRBJ2-7; the D call TRBD2 from the table was never checked on the DNA. TRBV21-1 is assigned pseudogene status. CDR3 length: 13 amino acids. CDR3 region: CASSPPGLAGENF. CDR3 DNA: TGTGCCAGCAGCCCCCCAGGACTAGCGGGAGAAAACTTC.

The chain combines TRBV4-1 with TRBJ1-2; no firm D call. V was clipped by 0 bases and J by 0 bases, with 5 bases between them. Germline lookup yields CDR1 MGHRA and CDR2 YSYEKL. This CDR3 contains 14 residues. This chain's CDR3 is CASSQDPANYGYTF. CDR3 DNA sequence: TGCGCCAGCAGCCAAGATCCAGCTAACTATGGCTACACCTTC.

The chain is built from TRBV7-9 and TRBJ2-7; no definite D call. V lost 5 bases to trimming and J lost 4 bases, with 12 bases between them. CDR1 SEHNR and CDR2 FQNEAQ come from the germline V gene (reference sequence). The CDR3 is made up of 13 amino acids. In DNA form, the CDR3 reads TGTGCCAGCAGCCGTGACTTGACTTACGAGCAGTACTTC. This translates into CASSRDLTYEQYF.